This T cell receptor beta chain comes out of a study of beta chain features in type 1 diabetes. As regards this clone: Its matching antigen is unknown.

Broader study findings: Shorter TCRB CDR3s, moderately but significantly so, were found in Type 1 diabetes patients in all four CD4+ subsets.

Germline trimming cut 3 bases from V and 1 base from J; bases unmatched to any gene: 3. Germline V lookup: CDR1 MRHNA, CDR2 SNTAGT. The CDR3 covers 15 residues. Expressed TCRB transcripts were sequenced after all isolated RNA was converted to cDNA. TCRdb keeps only in-frame clones here, not all; method: immunoSEQ multiplex PCR. This sample has about 340,000 clones, with 9.3% found just once. The rearrangement links TRBV6-4 to TRBJ2-3; 8 bases match TRBD2. Sequencing was performed on central memory CD4+ T cells from blood. The receptor comes from a man aged 25-45 years with type 1 diabetes. The CDR3 DNA is TGTGCCAGCAGTGAGTCGGGACTAGGCACAGATACGCAGTATTTT. This sequence encodes CASSESGLGTDTQYF.